One and the same sample provided the 16 T cell receptor beta chains below, sequenced in a study of tumor and adjacent non-tumor tissue in lung cancer. Three rounds of nested PCR, following a modified ARM-PCR protocol, produced the TCRbeta library. TCRdb reprocessed the multiplex PCR reads with MiXCR, giving one entry per CDR3 protein. The table includes about 110,000 distinct CDR3 sequences, over 75% detected once. This sample's RNA came from whole unsorted tissue. The sample taken for sequencing was lung tumor tissue. Receptors originate from a man aged 70 or older with non-small cell lung cancer.

About this clonotype: One junction end disagrees with the germline gene, perhaps due to a read error. The CDR3 DNA follows: TGTGCCAGCAGCCTCTTAGGGACTAGCGGGGGCTACAATAAGCAGTTATTC. It is translated as CASSLLGTSGGYNKQLF. J is TRBJ2-1 and V is TRBV11-3; 14 positions match TRBD2. Germline-derived CDR1 and CDR2 are SGHNT and YENEEA. The CDR3 loop spans 17 amino acids.

A note on this clonotype: The junction departs from germline at one end; a sequencing error may be responsible. The V call is TRBV12-3 or TRBV12-4, the J call TRBJ1-1, with unresolved D. The length of the CDR3 is 13 residues. CDR3 amino acids: CASSFERYTEACF. For the CDR3, the DNA is TGTGCCAGCAGTTTCGAGAGGTACACTGAAGCTTGCTTT.

In the case of this clonotype: The conserved phenylalanine or tryptophan is not found at the CDR3 terminus, so this likely reflects a read error. The limits of the CDR3 on the DNA are not certain, so only TCRdb's listed CDR3 is given. This chain connects TRBV12-3 or TRBV12-4 to TRBJ2-1; TRBD2 is the table's D call and was not checked against the DNA. The CDR3 totals 19 residues, both ends included. CDR3 sequence: CASRKTSGRAISSYNEQSS.

The chain combines TRBV11-2 with TRBJ2-7, with 10 bases lining up with TRBD1. The CDR3 has 14 residues. With V trimmed by 5 bases and J by 4 bases, 5 bases remained unmatched. The V gene's germline CDR1 is SGHAT and CDR2 FQNNGV. CDR3 in amino acids: CASSRGDRGYEQYF. CDR3 nucleotides: TGTGCCAGCAGCCGCGGGGACAGGGGTTACGAGCAGTACTTC.

As regards this clonotype: The germline gene is not matched at one end of the junction; a read error may be the cause. The V and J genes are TRBV28 and TRBJ2-1, with D possibly being TRBD1 (5 bases). The germline CDR1 and CDR2 sequences are MDHEN and SYDVKM. The CDR3 is made up of 13 amino acids. CDR3 in amino acids: CVSSFRQYNEQFF. The DNA of the CDR3 is TGTGTCAGCAGTTTCCGACAGTATAATGAGCAGTTCTTC.

To note about this clonotype: An end of the junction does not agree with germline; a read error may underlie this. This chain links TRBV4-1 with TRBJ2-4, with D hard to call. There are 14 residues in the CDR3. CDR1 and CDR2 from the germline V gene are MGHRA and YSYEKL. The CDR3 DNA follows: TGCGACAGCAGCCAAGTTGAAGCTTCAAACATTGAGTACTTC. It translates to CDSSQVEASNIEYF.

Of note for this clonotype: One junction end does not reproduce the germline sequence, and a read error may be involved. This rearrangement joins TRBV4-1 to TRBJ1-1; D may be TRBD1 (5 bases). CDR3 length equals 16 residues. Germline V gene sequence: CDR1 MGHRA, CDR2 YSYEKL. CDR3 region: CASSQQGERVNTKAFF. The DNA for the CDR3 is TGCGCCAGCAGCCAACAGGGAGAGAGAGTGAACACTAAAGCTTTCTTT.

Regarding this clonotype: At one boundary the junction diverges from the germline segment, which might be a read error. J is TRBJ1-6 and V is TRBV11-2; D is perhaps TRBD1 (6 bases). Germline assignment: CDR1 SGHAT and CDR2 FQNNGV. The CDR3 has 14 amino acids. The CDR3 coding sequence is TGCGCCAGCAGTCAGATAGGGGGGTATTCACTCCTCCACTTT. This translates into CASSQIGGYSLLHF.

Of note for this clonotype: At one of its ends the junction is not consistent with the germline gene, which may arise from a read error. The chain employs TRBV7-8 and TRBJ2-7; the D gene is possibly TRBD2 (5 bases). CDR3 length: 15 residues. Germline assignment: CDR1 SGHVS and CDR2 FQNEAQ. CDR3 sequence reads: CANSWMLTGMSKQYF. CDR3 nucleotides: TGTGCCAACAGCTGGATGTTAACGGGGATGAGCAAGCAATACTTC.

With respect to this clonotype: At one of its ends the junction is not consistent with the germline gene, which may arise from a read error. V usage is TRBV11-2 and J usage is TRBJ2-7; perhaps TRBD2 as D (9 bases). CDR1 SGHAT and CDR2 FQNNGV come from the germline V gene. This CDR3 region has 16 residues. The CDR3 DNA reads TGTGCTAGCAGCCCCAGGGGGCGGGAGGGATCCTACGAGCAGTACTTC. Protein: CASSPRGREGSYEQYF.

This clonotype was observed a few times. A much larger clonotype is one base distant, so this may be a read error. The rearrangement links TRBV5-4 to TRBJ2-1, with TRBD1 matching 9 bases. The CDR3 runs 15 residues. Germline loops: CDR1 SGHNT, CDR2 YYREEE (reference sequence). Written as DNA, the CDR3 is TGTGCCAGCAGCCCGGTAGGGACAGGGTACAATGAGCTGTTCTTC. As protein: CASSPVGTGYNELFF.

Details on this clonotype: Possible read error: a much larger clone is one base away. The chain employs TRBV2 and TRBJ2-5; D is perhaps TRBD2 (5 bases). The germline gives CDR1 SNHLY, CDR2 FYNNEI. CDR3 length: 14 residues. CDR3 protein: CVSKAGPLQETQYF. The CDR3 DNA reads TGTGTCAGCAAGGCGGGCCCCCTACAAGAGACCCAGTACTTC.

The gene calls are TRBV12-3 or TRBV12-4 and TRBJ2-6, with D unclear. The CDR3 totals 19 residues. Trimming pared 0 bases from V and 0 bases from J, leaving 15 bases between. CDR3 region: CASSLARSGPISGANVLTF. DNA for the CDR3: TGTGCCAGCAGTTTAGCGCGGTCAGGTCCCATCTCTGGGGCCAACGTCCTGACTTTC.

About this clonotype: Its ends do not fully match the called genes, so a read error is possible. The CDR3 here is CTSSELRPWGKNTEAFF. For the CDR3, the DNA is TGTACCAGCAGTGAACTGCGGCCATGGGGCAAGAACACTGAAGCTTTCTTT. The chain combines TRBV6-1 with TRBJ1-1; perhaps TRBD1 as D (5 bases). Per germline, CDR1 MNHNS and CDR2 SASEGT. The CDR3 runs to 17 residues.

This clonotype is a singleton in its sample. This CDR3 is missing its conserved last phenylalanine or tryptophan, likely due to a read error. The limits of the CDR3 on the DNA are not certain, so only TCRdb's listed CDR3 is given. The rearrangement joins TRBV11-3 to TRBJ1-1; the table's D call, TRBD1, has no DNA check behind it. The germline gives CDR1 SGHNT, CDR2 YENEEA. The CDR3 is made up of 16 amino acids, end residues included. CDR3 sequence reads: CASNLKTAWMNTEPFL.

This clonotype was seen once. At one end, the junction sequence differs from germline, possibly due to a read error. This chain uses TRBV4-3 with TRBJ2-1; 11 bases map to TRBD2. The CDR3 contains 15 residues. From germline, CDR1 is LGHNA and CDR2 YSLEER. The CDR3 region has the DNA TGCGACAGCAGCCCCCTTCTAGCGGGAGGACAGGAGCAGTTCTTC. Protein: CDSSPLLAGGQEQFF.